The 11 T cell receptor beta chains given below trace back to one sample, sequenced in a study of shared clonotypes between healthy human individuals. Sequencing used immunoSEQ multiplex PCR; TCRdb keeps in-frame clones, though not all of them. The sample shows 2 million to 2.5 million clones, 85% to 95% of them seen only once. The sequenced material came from naive CD4+ T cells from PBMCs. Subset meaning: CD45RA+ positively selected. Receptors were obtained from a man aged 18-30 years in good health. Some clones in this sample may be carry-over from other donors' samples.

Points on this clone: This CDR3 is also generated by other DNA sequences in the sample. This chain uses TRBV5-4 with TRBJ2-1; a weak D match, TRBD1 (6 bases). V was shortened by 0 bases and J by 2 bases, with 9 bases between the two germline ends. The germline V gene encodes CDR1 SGHNT and CDR2 YYREEE (reference sequence). The CDR3 sequence is 15 residues long. CDR3 bases: TGTGCCAGCAGCTTGGGTCAGGGGACCTACAATGAGCAGTTCTTC. Its protein is CASSLGQGTYNEQFF. Supplemented by reference TRBV5-4 and TRBJ2-1, the full variable domain reads ETGVTQSPTHLIKTRGQQVTLRCSSQSGHNTVSWYQQALGQGPQFIFQYYREEENGRGNFPPRFSGLQFPNYSSELNVNALELDDSALYLCASSLGQGTYNEQFFGPGTRLTVL.

V usage is TRBV7-9 and J usage is TRBJ2-3, with TRBD1 matching over 8 bases. CDR1 is SEHNR, CDR2 FQNEAQ, per germline (reference sequence). V shed 5 bases and J 6 bases; nucleotides not matched to a gene: 7. The CDR3 extends over 14 amino acids. The CDR3 loop reads CASSTRQGRDTQYF. CDR3 in DNA: TGTGCCAGCAGCACTCGACAGGGGAGGGATACGCAGTATTTT.

The chain uses TRBV18 and TRBJ1-5; D unresolved. Between the trimmed V and J ends, which lost 3 bases and 5 bases, there was a span of 17 bases. Germline V gene sequence: CDR1 KGHSH, CDR2 LQKENI. CDR3 size: 16 residues. The CDR3 protein is CASSPLARLMDQPQHF. The CDR3 DNA sequence: TGTGCCAGCTCACCCTTGGCCCGGCTTATGGATCAGCCCCAGCATTTT.

In the case of this clone: The sample carries other DNA sequences with the same CDR3. J is TRBJ2-3 and V is TRBV5-1; D perhaps matches TRBD2 (6 bases). Trimming took off 4 bases at V and 1 base at J, with 19 bases between the two ends. CDR3 length: 17 residues. Germline assignment: CDR1 SGHRS and CDR2 YFSETQ. CDR3: CASSLVPSGVGTDTQYF. The CDR3 DNA follows: TGCGCCAGCAGCCTGGTTCCTTCGGGAGTTGGCACAGATACGCAGTATTTT.

This clone was found once. V usage is TRBV15 and J usage is TRBJ2-5; 7 bases are a match to TRBD2. With V trimmed by 1 base and J by 7 bases, 6 bases remained unmatched. Looked up from germline, CDR1 is LNHNV and CDR2 is YYDKDF (reference sequence). This CDR3 comprises 14 residues. CDR3 coding DNA: TGTGCCACCAGCAGAGTCAAGCGGGATGGGACCCAGTACTTC. This gives the protein CATSRVKRDGTQYF. The full variable domain, with the rest looked up from reference TRBV15 and TRBJ2-5, is DAMVIQNPRYQVTQFGKPVTLSCSQTLNHNVMYWYQQKSSQAPKLLFHYYDKDFNNEADTPDNFQSRRPNTSFCFLDIRSPGLGDTAMYLCATSRVKRDGTQYFGPGTRLLVL.

The chain links TRBV6-5 to TRBJ2-3; D remains ambiguous. Germline lookup yields CDR1 MNHEY and CDR2 SVGAGI. This CDR3 comprises 14 residues. Trimming cost V 6 bases and J 4 bases, with 14 bases left between them. In nucleotides, the CDR3 is TGTGCCAGCAGCTCTGTTGTGGGTGCAGATACGCAGTATTTT. Translation gives CASSSVVGADTQYF.

The CDR3 DNA sequence: TGTGCCAGCAGCCTCACCGGGACAGGGACGGGATCACCCCTCCACTTT. It is translated as CASSLTGTGTGSPLHF. The chain has TRBV7-2 and TRBJ1-6, with TRBD1 identical over 9 bases. This CDR3 has 16 amino acids. Germline lookup yields CDR1 SGHTA and CDR2 FQGNSA. V lost 5 bases and J lost 10; bases outside the gene matches: 12.

This clone showed up just once. This rearrangement joins TRBV4-1 to TRBJ2-1, with 10 bases matching TRBD2. The CDR3 is 16 residues long. CDR1 MGHRA and CDR2 YSYEKL come from the germline V gene. V lost 2 bases and J lost 7; bases outside the gene matches: 8. CDR3 nucleotide sequence: TGCGCCAGCAGCCAACTACTAGCGGGATTTCCGAATGAGCAGTTCTTC. Encoded protein: CASSQLLAGFPNEQFF.

This CDR3 is CASSFREFYNEQFF. The CDR3 DNA follows: TGTGCCAGCAGTTTCAGGGAATTCTACAATGAGCAGTTCTTC. The chain joins TRBV28 to TRBJ2-1; tentatively, D is TRBD1 (5 bases). Germline CDR1 and CDR2: MDHEN and SYDVKM. The CDR3 spans 14 residues. The germline V and J ends were trimmed by 3 bases and 3 bases, with 9 bases remaining between them.

The chain employs TRBV6-1 and TRBJ2-1, with 14 bases fitting TRBD2. V lost 0 bases and J lost 7; bases outside the gene matches: 5. This CDR3 comprises 17 residues. CDR1 and CDR2 (germline): MNHNS, SASEGT. The CDR3 here is CASSEALRTSGRNEQFF. CDR3 DNA sequence: TGTGCCAGCAGTGAAGCGCTTCGGACTAGCGGGAGGAATGAGCAGTTCTTC.

A remark on this clone: Other nucleotide sequences from this sample produce the same CDR3. The V call is TRBV9, the J call TRBJ2-2; D gene uncertain. V dropped 2 bases and J dropped 4 bases, with 9 bases sitting between them. This CDR3 is built from 14 residues. Germline-derived CDR1 and CDR2 are SGDLS and YYNGEE. The CDR3 loop is CASSVGRSTGELFF. Written as DNA, the CDR3 is TGTGCCAGCAGCGTTGGCAGGAGCACCGGGGAGCTGTTTTTT.